This TCR beta chain was sequenced during a study of blood T cell repertoires in COVID-19. On the study more broadly: Spain, Italy and the United States supplied samples that represented acute and convalescent COVID-19.

Per the study methods: The assay estimated nucleated cells by amplifying reference gene primers. Libraries were prepared by immunoSEQ multiplex PCR; TCRdb keeps only in-frame clonotypes and omits some of them. That table is the source of V, J and clone size, and D and trimming were worked out from the DNA. The sample includes 60,000 to 80,000 clones, approximately 84% of them seen just once. The sequence derives from a man over 45 with COVID-19, enrolled during active disease. The source material was peripheral blood.

CDR3: CASSGRGDSYNEQFF. CDR3 coding DNA: TGTGCCAGCAGCGGGAGGGGCGACTCCTACAATGAGCAGTTCTTC. The rearrangement uses TRBV28 and TRBJ2-1, with TRBD2 matching 8 bases. Germline CDR1 reads MDHEN; CDR2 reads SYDVKM. The CDR3 covers 15 residues. V lost 6 bases to trimming and J lost 0 bases; unmatched junction nucleotides: 4. The whole variable domain, filled in from reference TRBV28 and TRBJ2-1, reads DVKVTQSSRYLVKRTGEKVFLECVQDMDHENMFWYRQDPGLGLRLIYFSYDVKMKEKGDIPEGYSVSREKKERFSLILESASTNQTSMYLCASSGRGDSYNEQFFGPGTRLTVL.